These 10 T cell receptor beta chains share one sample of origin, sequenced in a study of CD8+CD57+ T cells in acquired aplastic anemia. CDR3 and TCR beta VDJ profiling relied on a genomic DNA template. TCRdb reanalysed the reads using MiXCR and keeps one entry per CDR3 protein. This table has 250,000 to 300,000 distinct CDR3 sequences, 55% to 65% appearing once. Sequencing was done on a sample of sorted CD4+, CD8+, or CD8+CD57+ T cells (not recorded which) from PBMCs. Receptor source: a human donor with severe aplastic anemia or a healthy control (not recorded which).

The rearrangement links TRBV7-9 to TRBJ1-3; no clear D gene. CDR3 size: 13 residues. Germline CDR1 and CDR2: SEHNR and FQNEAQ (reference sequence). The V and J ends lost 5 bases and 2 bases respectively, with 7 bases between them. CDR3 region: CASSPVTGNTIYF. In DNA form, the CDR3 reads TGTGCCAGCAGCCCAGTCACTGGAAACACCATATATTTT.

CDR3 loop: CAISFGQGYEQYF. The CDR3, as DNA: TGTGCCATCAGCTTTGGACAGGGCTACGAGCAGTACTTC. This chain links TRBV10-3 with TRBJ2-7, with 8 bases identical to TRBD1. With 6 bases clipped from V and 3 bases from J, the junction kept 4 bases outside the gene matches. CDR3 size: 13 residues. CDR1 and CDR2 (germline): ENHRY, SYGVKD.

This clonotype was observed many times. The chain recombines TRBV7-6 with TRBJ2-2; D remains ambiguous. The V gene's germline CDR1 is SGHVS and CDR2 FNYEAQ. The CDR3 runs 17 residues. The V gene lost 5 bases and the J gene lost 4 bases, with 20 bases spanning the gap. The CDR3 loop is CASSPPVGRLGTGELFF. Written as DNA, the CDR3 is TGTGCCAGCAGCCCACCGGTAGGGCGCTTAGGCACCGGGGAGCTGTTTTTT. The variable domain in full, with the rest retrieved from reference TRBV7-6 and TRBJ2-2, is GAGVSQSPRYKVTKRGQDVALRCDPISGHVSLYWYRQALGQGPEFLTYFNYEAQQDKSGLPNDRFSAERPEGSISTLTIQRTEQRDSAMYRCASSPPVGRLGTGELFFGEGSRLTVL.

The CDR3: CASTGSTDTQYF. CDR3 DNA: TGTGCCAGCACAGGTAGCACAGATACGCAGTATTTT. This chain connects TRBV7-9 to TRBJ2-3; D not certain. V dropped 7 bases and J dropped 0 bases, with 5 bases sitting between them. Germline V gene lookup returns CDR1 SEHNR and CDR2 FQNEAQ (reference sequence). This CDR3 is built from 12 residues.

A word on this clonotype: One end of the junction varies from germline; a read error may be responsible. The CDR3 sequence: CTSSPGGGRGEQYF. For the CDR3, the DNA is TGTACCAGCAGCCCAGGGGGGGGACGTGGCGAGCAGTACTTC. The V gene is TRBV7-6, the J gene TRBJ2-7; tentatively, D is TRBD1 or TRBD2 (7 bases each). The CDR3 length is 14 residues. Per the germline V gene, CDR1 is SGHVS and CDR2 is FNYEAQ.

The chain employs TRBV19 and TRBJ1-5; D remains ambiguous. CDR1 and CDR2 from the germline V gene are LNHDA and SQIVND (reference sequence). Trimming cost V 3 bases and J 6 bases, with 15 bases left between them. The CDR3 spans 15 residues. The DNA of the CDR3 is TGTGCCAGTAGTATGGGAAACGGGTTTGGTCAGCCCCAGCATTTT. Translation: CASSMGNGFGQPQHF.

This clonotype was counted ten times or more. The gene calls are TRBV29-1 and TRBJ2-7, with 9 nucleotides matching TRBD2. The CDR3 has 13 amino acids. The J segment lost 2 bases and the V segment lost 4 bases, leaving 3 bases of the junction unmatched. CDR1 is SQVTM, CDR2 ANQGSEA, per germline. CDR3 loop: CSVVPSGTYEQYF. CDR3 in DNA: TGCAGCGTTGTGCCTAGCGGGACCTACGAGCAGTACTTC.

This clonotype showed up many times. V is TRBV19 and J is TRBJ1-2, with unresolved D. V gave up 3 bases and J gave up 2 bases, with 10 bases separating them. The CDR3 spans 14 residues. Germline V gives CDR1 LNHDA, CDR2 SQIVND (reference sequence). CDR3 nucleotide sequence: TGTGCCAGTAGTATCGTGCGGTCGAACTATGGCTACACCTTC. It translates to CASSIVRSNYGYTF.

This clonotype was seen only a few times. The gene calls are TRBV7-8 and TRBJ1-5; 9 bases line up with TRBD1. Trimming at V came to 4 bases and at J to 2 bases, leaving 6 bases not matched to a gene. Germline CDR1 and CDR2: SGHVS and FQNEAQ. CDR3 length: 16 residues. DNA for the CDR3: TGTGCCAGCAGCTCGTTACAGGGGGCAGGCAATCAGCCCCAGCATTTT. Amino acid sequence: CASSSLQGAGNQPQHF.

The chain employs TRBV2 and TRBJ1-2, with TRBD1 as a possible D gene (5 bases). From germline, CDR1 is SNHLY and CDR2 FYNNEI. The CDR3 consists of 12 residues. Trimming removed 4 bases at V and 4 bases at J, with 7 bases between. The CDR3 reads CASSGTSYGYTF. The CDR3 DNA is TGTGCCAGCAGTGGGACAAGCTATGGCTACACCTTC.